This is a list of T cell receptor beta chains from one sample in a study of blood T cell repertoires in COVID-19. The repertoire was sequenced with immunoSEQ multiplex PCR; TCRdb's copy has only in-frame clones and lacks some. The table includes 250,000 to 400,000 clones, 87% detected once. Sequencing was carried out using peripheral blood. The receptors here all came from a man aged 50-60 years with active or convalescent COVID-19. CDR3s include the opening cysteine and the closing phenylalanine or tryptophan.

v_call	j_call	cdr3_aa
TRBV9	TRBJ2-4	CASSSRTRQDIQYF
TRBV5-4	TRBJ1-1	CASSFTGSTEAFF
TRBV18	TRBJ1-1	CASSPTGENTEAFF
TRBV9	TRBJ2-5	CASSVDPGGSETQYF
TRBV24-1	TRBJ2-3	CATSDLGQGLDTQYF
TRBV7-3	TRBJ1-1	CASSLGPRGFGDTEAFF
TRBV7-3	TRBJ2-3	CASSLIGGSKTDTQYF
TRBV29-1	TRBJ1-3	CSALTGNTIYF
TRBV9	TRBJ1-2	CASSTRSGDYGYTF
TRBV29-1	TRBJ2-7	CSVVSREYYYEQYF
TRBV6-5	TRBJ2-1	CASSYRNSGGSQFF
TRBV27	TRBJ2-2	CASSLRTGTGELFF
TRBV18	TRBJ2-1	CASSPATAHNEQFF
TRBV20-1	TRBJ1-1	CSASLIQIRMNTEAFF
TRBV6-4	TRBJ1-2	CASISGQGGYGYTF
TRBV5-1	TRBJ2-1	CASSLARGSYNEQFF
TRBV27	TRBJ2-1	CASSPRLAGIEQFF
TRBV2	TRBJ1-1	CASERGQNTEAFF
TRBV10-3	TRBJ1-1	CAISESQGGQNTEAFF
TRBV23-1	TRBJ1-6	CASTRDRQSSYNSPLHF
TRBV5-1	TRBJ2-5	CASTSDTGEKTQYF
TRBV19	TRBJ1-2	CASRGQGGGYTF
TRBV6-1	TRBJ1-2	CASSEAPPPSSYGYTF
TRBV7-9	TRBJ2-1	CASSLAANEQFF
TRBV5-6	TRBJ1-4	CASSSGQGFEKLFF
TRBV18	TRBJ1-1	CASSPLSEAFF
TRBV6-2/TRBV6-3	TRBJ1-5	CASSSIAGYSNQPQHF
TRBV3-1/TRBV3-2	TRBJ2-2	CASSRRGATGELFF